Listed here are 32 T cell receptor beta chains from one sample, sequenced in a study of blood T cell repertoires in COVID-19. The protocol was immunoSEQ multiplex PCR, while the TCRdb copy is restricted to in-frame clones and leaves out a portion. Among approximately 170,000 clones, around 85% were seen once, and the ten largest hold around 6.9%. The sequencing input was peripheral blood. The receptors derive from a man older than 75 with COVID-19, enrolled during active disease.

The chain employs TRBV6-5 and TRBJ2-3; D is ambiguous. The germline CDR1 and CDR2 sequences are MNHEY and SVGAGI. The CDR3 spans 14 residues. Trimming pared 4 bases from V and 0 bases from J, leaving 8 bases between. The DNA of the CDR3 is TGTGCCAGCAGTTTAAGACAAAGCACAGATACGCAGTATTTT. Translated: CASSLRQSTDTQYF.

With respect to this clone: Different DNA sequences within this sample yield the same CDR3. The chain carries TRBV6-1 and TRBJ1-5, with D uncertain. The CDR3 has 13 amino acids. V was pared by 0 bases and J by 4 bases, with 4 bases between. The germline CDR1 and CDR2 sequences are MNHNS and SASEGT. In DNA form, the CDR3 reads TGTGCCAGCAGTGAAGCCAGGAATCAGCCCCAGCATTTT. Its protein is CASSEARNQPQHF.

Only a few counts were recorded for this clone. The rearrangement links TRBV6-5 to TRBJ2-1, with 7 nucleotides matching TRBD1. This CDR3 has 15 residues. The J segment lost 0 bases and the V segment lost 7 bases, leaving 6 bases of the junction unmatched. Germline CDR1 reads MNHEY; CDR2 reads SVGAGI. Here the CDR3 reads CASTYKGASYNEQFF. CDR3 sequence (DNA): TGTGCCAGCACCTATAAGGGGGCCTCCTACAATGAGCAGTTCTTC.

This clone was observed a handful of times. V gene TRBV5-6 combines with J gene TRBJ1-2, with D tentatively TRBD1 (6 bases). In germline, CDR1 is SGHDT, CDR2 YYEEEE. Trimming shortened V by 1 base and J by 6 bases, and 16 bases separated the two germline ends. The CDR3 has 15 amino acids. The chain's CDR3 is CASSLLQGKVDGYTF. In DNA, the CDR3 is TGTGCCAGCAGCTTGTTGCAGGGGAAGGTTGATGGCTACACCTTC.

This clone was recorded a few times. The rearrangement uses TRBV5-1 and TRBJ1-4, with TRBD1 matching 7 bases. The CDR3 consists of 15 residues. The germline gives CDR1 SGHRS, CDR2 YFSETQ. Losses at the gene ends were 1 base for V and 7 bases for J; bases not matched to a gene: 7. The chain's CDR3 is CASSLRLGGIEKLFF. CDR3 in DNA: TGCGCCAGCAGCTTGCGTTTAGGGGGCATTGAAAAACTGTTTTTT.

This clone was counted a few times. The chain is built from TRBV19 and TRBJ2-1, with TRBD1 matching over 9 bases. Per the germline V gene, CDR1 is LNHDA and CDR2 is SQIVND (reference sequence). The CDR3 has 16 amino acids. Trimming removed 4 bases from V and 3 bases from J; junction bases left unmatched: 7. CDR3 nucleotide sequence: TGTGCCAGTAGTACGATTGACAGGGGGTTCTACAATGAGCAGTTCTTC. Translated, it gives CASSTIDRGFYNEQFF.

This chain links TRBV11-2 with TRBJ2-7; D possibly corresponds to TRBD2 (5 bases). This CDR3 is built from 12 residues. Germline V CDR1 and CDR2: SGHAT, FQNNGV. V lost 5 bases and J 3 bases, leaving 8 bases between the germline ends. CDR3 nucleotides: TGTGCCAGCAGCCCTCGGGGCTACGAGCAGTACTTC. Translation gives CASSPRGYEQYF.

The genes are TRBV3-1 (or the pseudogene TRBV3-2) and TRBJ1-3; 7 bases fit TRBD1. The CDR3 loop spans 15 amino acids. Germline CDR1 reads LGHDT; CDR2 reads YNNKEL (reference sequence). With V trimmed by 4 bases and J by 0 bases, 3 bases remained unmatched. The chain's CDR3 is CASSPTGSSGNTIYF. In DNA form, the CDR3 reads TGTGCCAGCAGCCCGACAGGGTCCTCTGGAAACACCATATATTTT.

The rearrangement joins TRBV7-7 to TRBJ2-7; 13 bases line up with TRBD2. Germline V gives CDR1 SSHAT, CDR2 FNYEAQ (reference sequence). The V segment lost 5 bases and the J segment 7 bases; nucleotides outside the gene matches: 5. The CDR3 length is 14 residues. Here the CDR3 DNA reads TGTGCCAGCAGCAGGGGGACTAGCGGGGATGAGCAGTACTTC. It translates to CASSRGTSGDEQYF. Drawing the rest from reference TRBV7-7 and TRBJ2-7, the complete variable domain is GAGVSQSPRYKVTKRGQDVTLRCDPISSHATLYWYQQALGQGPEFLTYFNYEAQPDKSGLPSDRFSAERPEGSISTLTIQRTEQRDSAMYRCASSRGTSGDEQYFGPGTRLTVT.

This chain links TRBV18 with TRBJ1-2; possibly TRBD1 for D (6 bases). The CDR3 spans 15 residues. The ends were cut back, 3 bases at V and 6 bases at J, with 17 bases in the middle. Per germline, CDR1 KGHSH and CDR2 LQKENI. The CDR3 spells CASSPLTGYHDGYTF. CDR3 nucleotide sequence: TGTGCCAGCTCACCCCTGACAGGATATCACGATGGCTACACCTTC.

The rearrangement uses TRBV12-5 and TRBJ1-4; 9 bases line up with TRBD1. This CDR3 comprises 14 residues. CDR1 and CDR2 from the germline V gene are LGHNT and FRNRAP. Germline trimming cut 6 bases from V and 5 bases from J; bases unmatched to any gene: 4. CDR3 DNA sequence: TGTGCTAGTGGCAAAGGACAGGGGAATGAAAAACTGTTTTTT. This translates into CASGKGQGNEKLFF.

This clone was observed a few times. The J gene is TRBJ2-2, the V gene TRBV4-2, with 7 bases lining up with TRBD1. V lost 3 bases to trimming and J lost 7 bases; unmatched junction nucleotides: 8. Germline values: CDR1 LGHNA, CDR2 YNFKEQ. The CDR3 consists of 15 residues. CDR3 residues: CASSHSGTESGELFF. Here the CDR3 DNA reads TGTGCCAGCAGCCACAGTGGGACAGAGAGCGGGGAGCTGTTTTTT.

J is TRBJ2-7 and V is TRBV11-3, with TRBD1 identical over 7 bases. V lost 5 bases and J lost 2; bases outside the gene matches: 6. In germline, CDR1 is SGHNT, CDR2 YENEEA. This CDR3 has 14 amino acids. The CDR3 is CASSRPGTAYEQYF. The CDR3 DNA reads TGTGCCAGCAGCAGACCCGGGACAGCCTACGAGCAGTACTTC.

The V call is TRBV11-1, the J call TRBJ2-1; 7 bases agree with TRBD1. V lost 5 bases to trimming and J lost 8 bases; unmatched junction nucleotides: 12. Germline CDR1 SGHAT, CDR2 FQDESV (reference sequence). CDR3 length: 15 amino acids. As DNA, the CDR3 is TGTGCCAGCAGCCCCCGACAGGGAATTAGCGATGAGCAGTTCTTC. It is translated as CASSPRQGISDEQFF. Using reference TRBV11-1 and TRBJ2-1 for the parts outside the CDR3, the full variable domain is EAEVAQSPRYKITEKSQAVAFWCDPISGHATLYWYRQILGQGPELLVQFQDESVVDDSQLPKDRFSAERLKGVDSTLKIQPAELGDSAMYLCASSPRQGISDEQFFGPGTRLTVL.

This clone has just a few counts. This chain uses TRBV11-2 with TRBJ2-3, with 8 bases that match TRBD2. V lost 2 bases, J lost 4 bases, and 8 bases stayed unmatched. The CDR3 is 16 amino acids. Germline V gene data show CDR1 as SGHAT and CDR2 as FQNNGV. The CDR3 is CASSLRPSGSPDTQYF. CDR3 coding DNA: TGTGCCAGCAGCTTACGCCCTAGCGGGTCCCCAGATACGCAGTATTTT.

The rearrangement joins TRBV2 to TRBJ2-7, with TRBD2 identical over 7 bases. Germline CDR1 SNHLY, CDR2 FYNNEI. CDR3 size: 14 residues. V shed 3 bases and J 0 bases; nucleotides not matched to a gene: 2. The CDR3 reads CASSEGGSSYEQYF. CDR3 nucleotide sequence: TGTGCCAGCAGTGAGGGCGGGAGCTCCTACGAGCAGTACTTC.

The V gene is TRBV28, the J gene TRBJ1-2; 11 bases map to TRBD1. The V segment lost 6 bases and the J segment 4 bases; nucleotides outside the gene matches: 10. Germline values: CDR1 MDHEN, CDR2 SYDVKM. This CDR3 region has 16 residues. The CDR3 spells CASSGGQGGPIYGYTF. The CDR3 nucleotides read TGTGCCAGCAGCGGGGGACAGGGGGGACCAATCTATGGCTACACCTTC.

In its sample, this clone was seen once. The V and J genes are TRBV28 and TRBJ1-5, with 7 bases aligning to TRBD1. The germline V gene encodes CDR1 MDHEN and CDR2 SYDVKM. J lost 2 bases, V lost 5 bases, and 6 bases had no gene match. This CDR3 has 15 residues. The CDR3 here is CASSHRGRGNQPQHF. CDR3 in DNA: TGTGCCAGCAGTCACAGGGGACGGGGCAATCAGCCCCAGCATTTT. Drawing the rest from reference TRBV28 and TRBJ1-5, the complete variable domain is DVKVTQSSRYLVKRTGEKVFLECVQDMDHENMFWYRQDPGLGLRLIYFSYDVKMKEKGDIPEGYSVSREKKERFSLILESASTNQTSMYLCASSHRGRGNQPQHFGDGTRLSIL.

The V and J genes are TRBV7-9 and TRBJ1-6; D not resolved. Germline lookup yields CDR1 SEHNR and CDR2 FQNEAQ (reference sequence). CDR3 size: 12 residues. V was pared by 5 bases and J by 11 bases, with 10 bases between. CDR3 loop: CASSPVLTPLHF. CDR3 DNA sequence: TGTGCCAGCAGCCCAGTCTTGACACCCCTCCACTTT.

The rearrangement links TRBV5-5 to TRBJ2-5; the D is unclear. Per the germline V gene, CDR1 is SGHKS and CDR2 is YYEKEE (reference sequence). Trimming removed 0 bases at V and 9 bases at J, with 6 bases between. This CDR3 has 11 residues. This CDR3 reads CASSLARAQYF. CDR3 bases: TGTGCCAGCAGCTTGGCACGGGCCCAGTACTTC.

The chain joins TRBV6-5 to TRBJ1-4; D perhaps matches TRBD1 (5 bases). Germline CDR1 reads MNHEY; CDR2 reads SVGAGI. The CDR3 covers 15 residues. With 6 bases removed from V and 0 bases from J, the gap between germline ends came to 11 bases. The CDR3 DNA sequence: TGTGCCAGCAGGTGGGGGGGATCAACTAATGAAAAACTGTTTTTT. It specifies CASRWGGSTNEKLFF.

This clone was recorded only once. The chain employs TRBV11-3 and TRBJ2-1; D is unclear. The V end lost 1 base, the J end lost 7 bases, and 8 bases lay between the germline ends. CDR3 length equals 13 residues. The germline V gene encodes CDR1 SGHNT and CDR2 YENEEA. The CDR3 reads CASSLGGWNEQFF. The CDR3 DNA reads as TGTGCCAGCAGCTTAGGCGGTTGGAATGAGCAGTTCTTC.

This sequence joins TRBV2 and TRBJ2-2; 8 bases map to TRBD2. The ends lost 6 bases at V and 6 bases at J; junction bases unmatched: 18. This CDR3 contains 18 residues. The germline CDR1 and CDR2 sequences are SNHLY and FYNNEI. In DNA form, the CDR3 reads TGTGCCAGCAGGGCACTTATGCGGGGGGCTGGAGTAGCCGGGGAGCTGTTTTTT. It codes for CASRALMRGAGVAGELFF.

The rearrangement uses TRBV10-3 and TRBJ2-2; 9 nucleotides align to TRBD1. The CDR3 extends over 15 amino acids. Germline loops: CDR1 ENHRY, CDR2 SYGVKD. J was trimmed by 4 bases and V by 6 bases; bases with no gene match: 6. DNA for the CDR3: TGTGCCATCAGGGGGACAGGGATTTTCACCGGGGAGCTGTTTTTT. It codes for CAIRGTGIFTGELFF.

The chain employs TRBV25-1 and TRBJ2-7; the D gene is possibly TRBD1 (5 bases). The CDR3 covers 14 residues. Germline CDR1 and CDR2: MGHDK and SYGVNS. The V end lost 5 bases, the J end lost 3 bases, and 14 bases lay between the germline ends. The CDR3: CASSSSTGVYEQYF. The CDR3 DNA follows: TGTGCCAGCAGTTCATCTACAGGAGTCTACGAGCAGTACTTC.

The chain is built from TRBV5-1 and TRBJ2-3, with D possibly matching TRBD1 (5 bases). Trimming took 4 bases from V and 1 from J, leaving 13 bases between them. Per the germline V gene, CDR1 is SGHRS and CDR2 is YFSETQ. The CDR3 is 15 amino acids. The DNA of the CDR3 is TGCGCCAGCAGCCAGGACACGCGAGGCACAGATACGCAGTATTTT. Translating it yields CASSQDTRGTDTQYF.

In its sample, this clone was seen once. The chain combines TRBV15 with TRBJ1-4, with 9 bases lining up with TRBD1. The trim removed 1 base at V and 7 bases at J, leaving 4 bases unmatched. CDR1 is LNHNV and CDR2 is YYDKDF in the germline V gene (reference sequence). CDR3 size: 15 residues. For the CDR3, the DNA is TGTGCCACCAGCAGAGGGGGACAGGGAGGTGAAAAACTGTTTTTT. Protein: CATSRGGQGGEKLFF.

The chain combines TRBV5-1 with TRBJ2-7; D might be TRBD1 (6 bases). V lost 0 bases, J lost 2 bases, and 9 bases lay in between. Germline V CDR1 and CDR2: SGHRS, YFSETQ. CDR3 length: 14 amino acids. The CDR3 DNA reads as TGCGCCAGCAGCTTGGCGCGGACAGCCTACGAGCAGTACTTC. Translated, it gives CASSLARTAYEQYF.

The chain uses TRBV18 and TRBJ2-3; a weak D match, TRBD2 (6 bases). This CDR3 comprises 14 residues. Per germline, CDR1 KGHSH and CDR2 LQKENI. The ends were cut back, 4 bases at V and 4 bases at J, with 12 bases in the middle. The CDR3 is CASSLGPGADTQYF. The CDR3 DNA reads TGTGCCAGCTCACTCGGACCGGGGGCAGATACGCAGTATTTT.

In DNA form, the CDR3 reads TGCGCCAGCAGCTTTGGACTGGGTTTGCGGGAAGAGACCCAGTACTTC. The encoded protein is CASSFGLGLREETQYF. The chain carries TRBV5-1 and TRBJ2-5; a possible D gene is TRBD2 (5 bases). Trimming stripped 2 bases from V and 3 bases from J, with 17 bases between. Germline CDR1 and CDR2: SGHRS and YFSETQ. The length of the CDR3 is 16 residues.

The rearrangement joins TRBV19 to TRBJ1-5; D ambiguous. The CDR3 spans 16 residues. The germline V gene has CDR1 LNHDA and CDR2 SQIVND (reference sequence). Trimming stripped 5 bases from V and 0 bases from J, with 14 bases between. The DNA for the CDR3 is TGTGCCAGTAGTGGAGGAGAAGGGAGTAGCAATCAGCCCCAGCATTTT. Protein sequence: CASSGGEGSSNQPQHF.

The chain joins TRBV4-2 to TRBJ1-4; unclear D gene. CDR1 is LGHNA, CDR2 YNFKEQ, per germline. Trimming left V 0 bases short and J 2 bases short, with 16 bases between. The CDR3 has 18 amino acids. CDR3 nucleotide sequence: TGTGCCAGCAGCCAAGATTGGCCGAGCGGGTCCACTAATGAAAAACTGTTTTTT. Translated, it gives CASSQDWPSGSTNEKLFF.